The sequence of this T cell receptor beta chain was determined in a study of blood T cells in healthy people across ages. Study overall: Roughly one uniquely barcoded beta molecule per two T cells was captured.

A second PCR of roughly 7 to 11 cycles used a sample-barcoded 5' primer and a J-beta primer mix. At least 3 million CDR3-containing paired-end reads were obtained per sample. TCRdb re-analysed the 5' RACE reads in MiXCR, keeping a single row per CDR3 protein. The repertoire includes over a million distinct CDR3 sequences, approximately 43% of them detected once, and roughly 3.7% sits in the top ten. This clonotype was found a few times. The CDR3 has 13 residues. V was pared by 1 base and J by 6 bases, with 13 bases between. The germline V gene encodes CDR1 SQVTM and CDR2 ANQGSEA. This TCR was recovered from a woman aged 18 to 35 in good health. Sequencing input: blood. The rearrangement joins TRBV29-1 to TRBJ2-7; either TRBD1 or TRBD2 may fit D (5 bases each). CDR3 loop: CSVEGNPGGEQYF. The CDR3 region has the DNA TGCAGCGTTGAAGGTAACCCTGGGGGCGAGCAGTACTTC.